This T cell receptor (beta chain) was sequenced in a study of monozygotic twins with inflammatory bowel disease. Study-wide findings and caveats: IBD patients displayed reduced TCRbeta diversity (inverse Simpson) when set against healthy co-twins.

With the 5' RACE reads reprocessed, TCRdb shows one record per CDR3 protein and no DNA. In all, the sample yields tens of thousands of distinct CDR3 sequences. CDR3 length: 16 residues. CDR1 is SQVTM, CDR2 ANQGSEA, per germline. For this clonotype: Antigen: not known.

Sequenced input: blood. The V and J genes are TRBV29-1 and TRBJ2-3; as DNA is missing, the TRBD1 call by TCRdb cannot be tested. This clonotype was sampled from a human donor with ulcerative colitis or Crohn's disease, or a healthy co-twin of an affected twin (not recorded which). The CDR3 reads CSVVRGRDRGTDTQYF.